This T cell receptor (beta chain) derives from a study of OX40 agonist ivuxolimab in advanced cancers. General notes on the study: Ivuxolimab was a fully human IgG2 agonistic monoclonal antibody targeting the costimulatory receptor OX40 (CD134). In the dose-escalation cohort, roughly four fifths of patients were male, and the mean age was roughly 60 years, with a range of about 23 to 85. Intravenous ivuxolimab was administered to patients every 2 weeks at six dose levels: 0.01, 0.1, 0.3, 1.5, 3 and 10 mg/kg. Among the 52 dose-escalation patients, about 20 had hepatocellular carcinoma, 15 or so melanoma, 9 renal cell carcinoma and 9 head and neck cancer. Three dose-escalation patients achieved partial responses, one with hepatocellular carcinoma and two with cutaneous melanoma. The paper covers the monotherapy dose-escalation part of the phase I ivuxolimab trial, which included N ≈ 52 patients. Prior anti-PD-1, anti-PD-L1 or anti-CTLA-4 therapy was permitted, and 30% to 45% of dose-escalation patients had received checkpoint inhibitors. The point of sequencing TCRbeta in the periphery was to test whether ivuxolimab changed TCR sequence diversity and drove clonal T-cell expansion.

What the study reported, not specific to this receptor: The antigen specificity of the peripheral T cells that underwent clonal expansion was not determined. At doses of 0.1 to 3.0 mg/kg, clonal expansion of both CD4+ and CD8+ blood T cells was observed from baseline to week 6. Low levels of normalized T-cell clonal expansion were also shown by some nonresponding patients. After ivuxolimab, CD8+ T cells had more expanded clones than CD4+ T cells on average. Partial responders in the 0.1-3.0 mg/kg groups had among the lowest normalized peripheral clonal expansion, especially among CD8+ T cells.

Patients with autoimmune disease history or receiving systemic immunosuppression were excluded from the trial. Peripheral blood for TCR sequencing was collected from all dose cohorts at baseline, on cycle 4 day 1, and on cycle 7 day 1. The samples were drawn from a first-in-human, open-label, multicenter phase I dose-escalation trial of ivuxolimab. Adults with locally advanced or metastatic melanoma, renal cell, hepatocellular, or head and neck squamous cell carcinoma were enrolled in the trial. Before TCR sequencing, CD4+ T cells and CD8+ T cells from peripheral blood were sorted into separate populations. This clone is a singleton in its sample. No cognate antigen has been identified for it. Base qualities were left out, and no much larger clone turns up one base away. To sequence the TCRbeta CDR3 region, genomic DNA was isolated from the sorted cells. TCRbeta CDR3 regions were sequenced using the immunoSEQ Assay. TCRdb limited this immuneACCESS table to in-frame rearrangements with V and J called. A share of clones is missing; checked studies link under half to unresolved V genes, and the rest is unexplained. The sample profile shows over 50,000 clones; more than 85% of them were found once. The ten largest account for roughly 12% of the sample.

Trimming removed 0 bases from V and 3 bases from J, leaving 8 bases between the germline ends. Sequences SGDLS (CDR1) and YYNGEE (CDR2) are obtained from the germline V gene. The CDR3 sequence holds 14 residues, the cysteine and phenylalanine included. Solely the CDR3 DNA is kept, with 42 bases framed from the first base. The sample was CD4+ or CD8+ T cells sorted from blood, taken in a trial of the OX40 agonist ivuxolimab. This receptor chain uses TRBV9 and TRBJ2-3; no D gene can be assigned with confidence. This TCR was sampled from an adult with an advanced solid tumor such as melanoma, head and neck, liver or kidney cancer. This receptor has the CDR3 CASSVVGTTDTQYF. In nucleotide form, the sequence is TGTGCCAGCAGCGTAGTAGGCACGACAGATACGCAGTATTTT.